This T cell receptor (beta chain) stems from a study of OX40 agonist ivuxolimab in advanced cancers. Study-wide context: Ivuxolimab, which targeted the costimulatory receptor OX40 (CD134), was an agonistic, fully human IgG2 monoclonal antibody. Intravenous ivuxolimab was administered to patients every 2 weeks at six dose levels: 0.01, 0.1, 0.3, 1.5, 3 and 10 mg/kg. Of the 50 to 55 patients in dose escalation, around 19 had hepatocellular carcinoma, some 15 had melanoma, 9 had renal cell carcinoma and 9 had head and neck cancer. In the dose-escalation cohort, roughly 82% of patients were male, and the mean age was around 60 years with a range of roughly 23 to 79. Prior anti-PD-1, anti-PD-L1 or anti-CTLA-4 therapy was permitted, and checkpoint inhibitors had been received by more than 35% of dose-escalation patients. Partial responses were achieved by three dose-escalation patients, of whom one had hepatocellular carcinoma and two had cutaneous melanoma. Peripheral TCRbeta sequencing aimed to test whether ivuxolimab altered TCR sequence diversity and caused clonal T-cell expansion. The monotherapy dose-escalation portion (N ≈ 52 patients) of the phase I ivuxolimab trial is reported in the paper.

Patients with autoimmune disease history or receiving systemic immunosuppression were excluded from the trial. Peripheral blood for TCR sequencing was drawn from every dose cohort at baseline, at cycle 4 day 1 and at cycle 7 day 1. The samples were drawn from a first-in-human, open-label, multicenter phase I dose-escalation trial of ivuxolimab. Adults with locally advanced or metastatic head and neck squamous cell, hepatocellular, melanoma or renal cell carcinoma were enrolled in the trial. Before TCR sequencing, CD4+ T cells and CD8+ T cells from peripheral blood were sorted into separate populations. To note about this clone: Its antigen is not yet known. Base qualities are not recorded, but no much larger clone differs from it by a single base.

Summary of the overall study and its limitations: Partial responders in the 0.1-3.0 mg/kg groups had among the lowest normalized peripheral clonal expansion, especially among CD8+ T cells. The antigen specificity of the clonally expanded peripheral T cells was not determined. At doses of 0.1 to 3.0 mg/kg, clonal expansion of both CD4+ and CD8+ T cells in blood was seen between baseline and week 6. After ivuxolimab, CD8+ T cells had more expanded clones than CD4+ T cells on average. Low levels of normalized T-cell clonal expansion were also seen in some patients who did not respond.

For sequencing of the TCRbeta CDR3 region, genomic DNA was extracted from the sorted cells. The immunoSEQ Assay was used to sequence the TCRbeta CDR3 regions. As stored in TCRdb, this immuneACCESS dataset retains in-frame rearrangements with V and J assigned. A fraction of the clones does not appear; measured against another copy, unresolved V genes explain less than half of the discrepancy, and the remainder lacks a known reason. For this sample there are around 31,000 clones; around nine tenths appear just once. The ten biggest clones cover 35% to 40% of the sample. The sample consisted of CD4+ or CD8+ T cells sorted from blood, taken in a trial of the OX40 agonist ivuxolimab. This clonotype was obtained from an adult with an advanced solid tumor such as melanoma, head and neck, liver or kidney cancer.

The CDR3 protein sequence reads: CASSVAGSGYEQYF. The sequence in DNA is TGTGCCAGCAGCGTAGCGGGGAGCGGCTACGAGCAGTACTTC. The chain was built from TRBV9 and TRBJ2-7; the D gene is possibly TRBD2, with 5 bases matching. CDR1 SGDLS and CDR2 YYNGEE are derived from the germline V gene. From the cysteine through the phenylalanine, the CDR3 covers 14 amino acids. The only DNA kept is the CDR3, 42 bases in frame from the first base. The germline ends are 10 bases apart after V is trimmed by 0 bases and J by 3 bases. With all but the CDR3 taken from the reference TRBV9 and TRBJ2-7 genes, the full variable domain is: DSGVTQTPKHLITATGQRVTLRCSPRSGDLSVYWYQQSLDQGLQFLIQYYNGEERAKGNILERFSAQQFPDLHSELNLSSLELGDSALYFCASSVAGSGYEQYFGPGTRLTVT.